These 21 T cell receptor beta chains were all obtained from the same sample, sequenced in a study of blood T cell repertoires in COVID-19. Some clones are missing from TCRdb's copy, which holds only in-frame ones; the method was immunoSEQ multiplex PCR. The sample holds around 54,000 clones, around 80% seen once. The sequenced sample was PBMCs or T cells enriched from blood (not recorded which). These receptors all stem from a woman between 45 and 65 years old with acute COVID-19.

The gene calls are TRBV11-2 and TRBJ1-2; TRBD1 matches 7 bases. In germline, CDR1 is SGHAT, CDR2 FQNNGV. The V gene end was trimmed by 7 bases and the J gene end by 2 bases; junction bases not matched to a gene: 7. This CDR3 is 14 amino acids long. The CDR3 DNA follows: TGTGCCAGCAATTTCCAGGGGGAGAACTATGGCTACACCTTC. Translated, it gives CASNFQGENYGYTF.

This clone was seen a few times. V is TRBV11-2 and J is TRBJ1-2; possibly TRBD1 for D (6 bases). Germline V CDR1 and CDR2: SGHAT, FQNNGV. The germline V and J ends were trimmed by 5 bases and 8 bases, with 21 bases remaining between them. CDR3 length: 15 amino acids. Written as DNA, the CDR3 is TGTGCCAGCAGCCGTCTTTCGGACAGCCTAGGCGGCTACACCTTC. Translation gives CASSRLSDSLGGYTF. The whole variable domain, remainder taken from reference TRBV11-2 and TRBJ1-2, is EAGVAQSPRYKIIEKRQSVAFWCNPISGHATLYWYQQILGQGPKLLIQFQNNGVVDDSQLPKDRFSAERLKGVDSTLKIQPAKLEDSAVYLCASSRLSDSLGGYTFGSGTRLTVV.

This chain links TRBV11-1 with TRBJ2-7; 7 nucleotides match TRBD1. Trimming at V came to 5 bases and at J to 5 bases, leaving 3 bases not matched to a gene. The CDR3 runs 12 residues. From germline, CDR1 is SGHAT and CDR2 FQDESV (reference sequence). Here the CDR3 reads CASSKDRHEQYF. The DNA for the CDR3 is TGTGCCAGCAGCAAGGACAGGCACGAGCAGTACTTC.

In this sample, this clone turned up a few times. The CDR3: CASTGTGGGNTEAFF. DNA for the CDR3: TGTGCCAGCACTGGGACAGGGGGTGGGAACACTGAAGCTTTCTTT. The rearrangement joins TRBV2 to TRBJ1-1, with 11 bases aligning to TRBD1. The CDR3 has 15 residues. The ends lost 7 bases at V and 1 base at J; junction bases unmatched: 5. Germline lookup yields CDR1 SNHLY and CDR2 FYNNEI.

A few counts support this clone. The chain joins TRBV18 to TRBJ1-1, with TRBD1 identical over 7 bases. Germline CDR1 and CDR2: KGHSH and LQKENI. J was trimmed by 5 bases and V by 2 bases; bases with no gene match: 5. This CDR3 region has 14 residues. DNA of the CDR3: TGTGCCAGCTCACCAAATCCGGGACAGACTGAAGCTTTCTTT. It is translated as CASSPNPGQTEAFF.

This chain uses TRBV6-5 with TRBJ1-5; the match to TRBD1 covers 7 bases. V lost 5 bases to trimming and J lost 4 bases; unmatched junction nucleotides: 8. The CDR3 loop spans 15 amino acids. The germline V gene encodes CDR1 MNHEY and CDR2 SVGAGI. The CDR3 loop is CASSPDRVGNQPQHF. In DNA form, the CDR3 reads TGTGCCAGCAGTCCTGACAGGGTAGGAAATCAGCCCCAGCATTTT.

The V and J genes are TRBV10-3 and TRBJ2-2, with a possible D match to TRBD2 (6 bases). CDR1 and CDR2 from the germline V gene are ENHRY and SYGVKD. Trimming left V 2 bases short and J 5 bases short, with 12 bases between. The CDR3 is made up of 15 amino acids. DNA of the CDR3: TGTGCCATCAGTGAGCGGGAAGGGAGGACCGGGGAGCTGTTTTTT. Protein: CAISEREGRTGELFF.

The rearrangement uses TRBV11-1 and TRBJ1-1, with 7 bases aligning to TRBD1. This CDR3 has 16 residues. Losses at the gene ends were 7 bases for V and 4 bases for J; bases not matched to a gene: 15. Germline CDR1 is SGHAT and CDR2 is FQDESV (reference sequence). CDR3 sequence (DNA): TGTGCCAGCAAACCACCTGCCAGGGGACAGCCCACTGAAGCTTTCTTT. This gives the protein CASKPPARGQPTEAFF.

V gene TRBV3-1 (or the pseudogene TRBV3-2) combines with J gene TRBJ2-3; 15 nucleotides line up with TRBD2. Per the germline V gene, CDR1 is LGHDT and CDR2 is YNNKEL (reference sequence). This CDR3 has 18 amino acids. V trimming: 4 bases; J trimming: 1 base; junction bases outside the gene matches: 6. CDR3 nucleotide sequence: TGTGCCAGCAGCCGGGGACTAGCGGGGGGCCGTGGCACAGATACGCAGTATTTT. This encodes CASSRGLAGGRGTDTQYF.

The rearrangement joins TRBV4-2 to TRBJ2-1, with 10 bases that match TRBD2. The germline V gene encodes CDR1 LGHNA and CDR2 YNFKEQ. The CDR3 length is 15 residues. The V gene end was trimmed by 4 bases and the J gene end by 6 bases; junction bases not matched to a gene: 6. CDR3 nucleotides: TGTGCCAGCAGCCCCACAGCGGGGGGGCTCAATGAGCAGTTCTTC. Protein sequence: CASSPTAGGLNEQFF.

This chain joins TRBV27 and TRBJ2-2, with 8 bases fitting TRBD1. J lost 5 bases, V lost 6 bases, and 5 bases had no gene match. The CDR3 covers 14 residues. Germline V lookup: CDR1 MNHEY, CDR2 SMNVEV (reference sequence). CDR3 nucleotides: TGTGCCAGCAGGCAGGGGGCTGCGACCGGGGAGCTGTTTTTT. It encodes CASRQGAATGELFF.

V gene TRBV5-4 combines with J gene TRBJ2-5; 12 positions agree with TRBD2. Per germline, CDR1 SGHNT and CDR2 YYREEE (reference sequence). The ends lost 2 bases at V and 5 bases at J; junction bases unmatched: 10. The CDR3 runs 17 residues. The CDR3 nucleotides are TGTGCCAGCAGCTTAGGCCCGACTAGCGGGGGCGGGGAGACCCAGTACTTC. This translates into CASSLGPTSGGGETQYF. Using reference TRBV5-4 and TRBJ2-5 for the parts outside the CDR3, the full variable domain is ETGVTQSPTHLIKTRGQQVTLRCSSQSGHNTVSWYQQALGQGPQFIFQYYREEENGRGNFPPRFSGLQFPNYSSELNVNALELDDSALYLCASSLGPTSGGGETQYFGPGTRLLVL.

The chain links TRBV7-3 to TRBJ2-1; 9 bases map to TRBD2. This CDR3 spans 15 amino acids. V was pared by 1 base and J by 3 bases, with 1 base of the junction left unmatched. Germline V gene data show CDR1 as SGHTA and CDR2 as FQGTGA. CDR3 nucleotide sequence: TGTGCCAGCAGCTTAATAGCGGGGGACTACAATGAGCAGTTCTTC. The encoded protein is CASSLIAGDYNEQFF.

The V and J genes are TRBV7-9 and TRBJ1-2; D unresolved. The CDR3 loop spans 15 amino acids. CDR1 SEHNR and CDR2 FQNEAQ come from the germline V gene (reference sequence). V shed 5 bases and J shed 1 base, with 14 bases lying between them. The CDR3 reads CASSPPNEGNYGYTF. CDR3 nucleotides: TGTGCCAGCAGCCCCCCGAACGAGGGTAACTATGGCTACACCTTC.

The rearrangement uses TRBV7-2 and TRBJ2-7; D unclear. Trimming took 3 bases from V and 2 from J, leaving 14 bases between them. The CDR3 is 15 residues long. CDR1 is SGHTA, CDR2 FQGNSA, per germline. CDR3: CASSFEVSSPYEQYF. The CDR3 DNA follows: TGTGCCAGCAGCTTCGAGGTCTCCTCGCCCTACGAGCAGTACTTC.

This clone was seen a handful of times. CDR3 DNA sequence: TGTGCCAGCAGTCTCCGAGGGACAGGGACTGAAAAACTGTTTTTT. Translation gives CASSLRGTGTEKLFF. This rearrangement joins TRBV6-5 to TRBJ1-4, with 9 positions matching TRBD1. CDR1 is MNHEY and CDR2 is SVGAGI in the germline V gene. J was trimmed by 7 bases and V by 5 bases; bases with no gene match: 8. The CDR3 runs 15 residues.

The chain is built from TRBV19 and TRBJ2-5; possibly TRBD1 for D (5 bases). The CDR3 contains 16 residues. Germline CDR1 and CDR2: LNHDA and SQIVND (reference sequence). V was clipped by 5 bases and J by 0 bases, with 16 bases between them. The CDR3 reads CASSFRVGPYQETQYF. The CDR3 bases are TGTGCCAGTAGTTTCCGGGTGGGGCCGTACCAAGAGACCCAGTACTTC.

The genes are TRBV9 and TRBJ2-7, with D possibly TRBD1 on 7 matching bases. In germline, CDR1 is SGDLS, CDR2 YYNGEE. CDR3 size: 15 residues. The V end lost 3 bases, the J end lost 0 bases, and 13 bases lay between the germline ends. Written as DNA, the CDR3 is TGTGCCAGCAGCGCCGAGGAGGGGGCCTCCTACGAGCAGTACTTC. It encodes CASSAEEGASYEQYF.

In this sample, this clone turned up a few times. The V call is TRBV10-1, the J call TRBJ2-2; D unresolved. This CDR3 has 13 residues. The V gene lost 1 base and the J gene lost 5 bases, with 5 bases spanning the gap. Germline CDR1 is WNHNN and CDR2 is SYGVQD (reference sequence). The CDR3 loop is CASSEWSTGELFF. The CDR3 nucleotides are TGCGCCAGCAGTGAGTGGAGTACCGGGGAGCTGTTTTTT.

This chain joins TRBV6-5 and TRBJ2-1; maybe TRBD2 (5 bases). CDR1 MNHEY and CDR2 SVGAGI come from the germline V gene. This CDR3 has 12 amino acids. V shed 6 bases and J shed 7 bases, with 10 bases lying between them. CDR3 sequence: CASSRSGNEQFF. CDR3 DNA: TGTGCCAGCAGCCGAAGCGGAAATGAGCAGTTCTTC.

The sample holds one count of this clone. The DNA of the CDR3 is TGTGCCAGCAGCCAAGGACGGGACTTCTATGGCTACACCTTC. This sequence encodes CASSQGRDFYGYTF. This chain links TRBV3-1 (or the pseudogene TRBV3-2) with TRBJ1-2; a possible D gene is TRBD1 (5 bases). CDR1 is LGHDT, CDR2 YNNKEL, per germline (reference sequence). V was clipped by 1 base and J by 4 bases, with 10 bases between them. There are 14 residues in the CDR3.